This TCR beta chain was sequenced during a study of blood T cell repertoires in COVID-19. Overall study: COVID-19 samples, acute and convalescent, were from the United States, Italy and Spain.

Original analysis: The authors estimated nucleated cell counts from reference gene primer amplification. Libraries were prepared by immunoSEQ multiplex PCR; TCRdb keeps only in-frame clonotypes and omits some of them. V, J and clone size are those of that table, while D and trimming were read from the DNA. Of about 200,000 clones listed, about 90% are singletons. V was clipped by 7 bases and J by 9 bases, with 11 bases between them. Per the germline V gene, CDR1 is SGHTS and CDR2 is YDEGEE. The CDR3 is made up of 11 amino acids. Source material: peripheral blood. This receptor was obtained from a man aged 18 to 35 with active or convalescent COVID-19. The chain couples TRBV5-8 to TRBJ1-5, with D tentatively TRBD1 (6 bases). CDR3 loop: CASQGQPPQHF. The CDR3 DNA is TGTGCCAGCCAAGGACAGCCGCCCCAGCATTTT.